The 9 T cell receptor beta chains presented below share a single source sample, sequenced in a study of T cell responses to AZD1222 COVID-19 vaccine. Data came from immunoSEQ multiplex PCR; TCRdb stores just in-frame clones and leaves some out. This sample has under 95,000 clones, with about 86% found just once. Sample: peripheral blood, taken on day 0 of AZD1222 vaccination. The receptors were gathered from an adult in good health.

The V call is TRBV27, the J call TRBJ1-2, with D perhaps TRBD1 (5 bases). Trimming removed 5 bases at V and 3 bases at J, with 10 bases between. The CDR3 totals 13 residues. The V gene's germline CDR1 is MNHEY and CDR2 SMNVEV (reference sequence). The CDR3 loop is CASSTDRYYGYTF. CDR3 nucleotide sequence: TGTGCCAGCAGTACCGACAGATACTATGGCTACACCTTC.

The genes are TRBV6-4 and TRBJ2-2; unclear D gene. V lost 2 bases to trimming and J lost 2 bases, with 6 bases between them. The CDR3 is 14 amino acids. In germline, CDR1 is MRHNA, CDR2 SNTAGT. CDR3 region: CASSDRPNTGELFF. CDR3 nucleotides: TGTGCCAGCAGTGACAGGCCAAACACCGGGGAGCTGTTTTTT.

The chain carries TRBV15 and TRBJ2-7; D gene unclear. Trimming pared 0 bases from V and 2 bases from J, leaving 17 bases between. This CDR3 comprises 17 residues. Germline V gene lookup returns CDR1 LNHNV and CDR2 YYDKDF (reference sequence). The DNA for the CDR3 is TGTGCCACCAGCAGAGATTACCCAGAAACGGCAACCTACGAGCAGTACTTC. Protein product: CATSRDYPETATYEQYF.

The rearrangement joins TRBV30 to TRBJ2-7; D unclear. Germline V gene lookup returns CDR1 GTSNPN and CDR2 SVGIG (reference sequence). Trimming removed 2 bases at V and 3 bases at J, with 11 bases between. The CDR3 has 13 residues. The CDR3 sequence is CAWSRVEHYEQYF. The DNA of the CDR3 is TGTGCCTGGAGTAGGGTTGAACACTACGAGCAGTACTTC.

The J gene is TRBJ1-5, the V gene TRBV29-1, with TRBD1 as a possible D gene (6 bases). CDR3 size: 13 residues. Trimming shortened V by 3 bases and J by 6 bases, and 12 bases separated the two germline ends. The germline V gene has CDR1 SQVTM and CDR2 ANQGSEA. The CDR3 DNA follows: TGCAGCGTTGAGGGGGCGCGGGGTCAGCCCCAGCATTTT. It specifies CSVEGARGQPQHF.

This clone was seen just once. The chain combines TRBV2 with TRBJ2-5; D is unclear. The CDR3 length is 15 residues. In germline, CDR1 is SNHLY, CDR2 FYNNEI. Trimming removed 4 bases at V and 1 base at J, with 13 bases between. In DNA, the CDR3 is TGTGCCAGCAGTGGTTTTGGTCCCCCCCAAGAGACCCAGTACTTC. Translation gives CASSGFGPPQETQYF.

This clone is a singleton in its sample. The chain joins TRBV7-9 to TRBJ2-1; D possibly corresponds to TRBD2 (6 bases). Trimming pared 4 bases from V and 6 bases from J, leaving 10 bases between. Per the germline V gene, CDR1 is SEHNR and CDR2 is FQNEAQ (reference sequence). The CDR3 is made up of 13 amino acids. Here the CDR3 reads CASSSRGGNEQFF. DNA of the CDR3: TGTGCCAGCAGCTCGCGGGGAGGCAATGAGCAGTTCTTC.

This sequence joins TRBV28 and TRBJ2-1, with 9 bases identical to TRBD1. Germline V gives CDR1 MDHEN, CDR2 SYDVKM. The CDR3 covers 14 residues. Unmatched junction bases numbered 5, after V lost 2 bases and J lost 9 bases. The DNA for the CDR3 is TGTGCCAGCAGTTTACGAACAGGGGGCTTTGAGCAGTTCTTC. As protein: CASSLRTGGFEQFF. The complete variable domain, with remaining parts taken from reference TRBV28 and TRBJ2-1, reads DVKVTQSSRYLVKRTGEKVFLECVQDMDHENMFWYRQDPGLGLRLIYFSYDVKMKEKGDIPEGYSVSREKKERFSLILESASTNQTSMYLCASSLRTGGFEQFFGPGTRLTVL.

The V gene is TRBV11-2, the J gene TRBJ2-3; 9 bases map to TRBD2. With 7 bases clipped from V and 2 bases from J, the junction kept 13 bases outside the gene matches. The CDR3 runs to 17 residues. CDR1 and CDR2 (germline): SGHAT, FQNNGV. The CDR3 DNA sequence: TGTGCCAGCATCCCGGGGGCGGGAGGGGCCATCACAGATACGCAGTATTTT. As protein: CASIPGAGGAITDTQYF.